This entry describes one TCR beta chain. Antigen specificity is unknown. This specimen comes from a study of OX40 agonist ivuxolimab in advanced cancers. Study as a whole: An agonistic human IgG2 monoclonal antibody against OX40 (CD134) was given. General study findings and limits: Some patients without response likewise showed low normalized clonal expansion. CD4+ and CD8+ blood T cells expanded clonally by week 6 at 0.1 to 3.0 mg/kg.

This CDR3 spans 16 amino acids. Trimming took off 4 bases at V and 4 bases at J, with 20 bases between the two ends. CDR1 SGHVS and CDR2 FNYEAQ come from the germline V gene. Produced via immunoSEQ multiplex PCR; TCRdb's table is partial and in-frame only. The table includes 120,000 or so clones, roughly 90% detected once. This clonotype was sampled from an adult with an advanced solid tumor such as melanoma, head and neck, liver or kidney cancer. Source: CD4+ or CD8+ T cells sorted from blood, taken in a trial of the OX40 agonist ivuxolimab. The rearrangement uses TRBV7-6 and TRBJ2-7; possibly TRBD2 for D (5 bases). This CDR3 reads CASSSLGGQRIYEQYF. The DNA of the CDR3 is TGTGCCAGCAGCTCCCTAGGCGGGCAACGGATATACGAGCAGTACTTC.